The TCR beta chain described here comes from a study of CD8 T cells in Susac syndrome. The diagnostic criteria were recently defined, and patients with Susac syndrome met them for definite or probable disease. While CD8+ and CD4+ T cells were isolated negatively, TEMRA cells were enriched by FACS. RNA was extracted with the RNeasy kit, and a quantity of 0.5 to 1 ug was reverse transcribed using random hexamers. The TCR beta CDR3 was amplified by immunoSEQ multiplex PCR across 54 Vbeta, 13 Jbeta. From the immunoSEQ multiplex PCR reads, TCRdb called clonotypes with MiXCR, one entry per CDR3 protein. The data hold some 77,000 distinct CDR3 sequences, with around 93% observed a single time. The CDR3 extends over 13 amino acids. In germline, CDR1 is SGHRS, CDR2 YFSETQ. The ends were cut back, 0 bases at V and 3 bases at J, with 7 bases in the middle.

Input material: CD4+ T cells from PBMCs. This receptor was identified in a human donor with Susac syndrome. V and J are TRBV5-1 and TRBJ2-7; D tentatively fits TRBD1 or TRBD2 (5 bases each). The CDR3 sequence: CASSLEGSYEQYF. CDR3 in DNA: TGCGCCAGCAGCTTGGAGGGGAGCTACGAGCAGTACTTC.